This TCR beta chain was recorded in a study of beta chain features in type 1 diabetes. Study summary: No age, gender or cell yield differences were seen between patients and healthy donors. The study's findings and limits: Equally in patients and controls, PCR might preferentially amplify shorter templates. Across all four CD4+ subsets, people with type 1 diabetes showed modestly shorter TCRB CDR3s.

To note about this clone: Its antigen remains unidentified.

In germline, CDR1 is MGHRA, CDR2 YSYEKL. V shed 3 bases, J shed 4 bases, and the junction held 5 bases outside the gene matches. CDR3 length equals 16 residues. All of the isolated RNA was reverse transcribed, so expressed TCRB transcripts were sequenced. Only in-frame clones appear in the TCRdb table, and some are missing; sequencing was by immunoSEQ multiplex PCR. Of 160,000 or so clones listed, 8.5% to 10% were seen once; the top ten hold 0.7%. What was sequenced was central memory CD4+ T cells from blood. This chain uses TRBV4-1 with TRBJ2-1; 11 bases are a match to TRBD2. This receptor was identified in a woman in her twenties or thirties with type 1 diabetes. The CDR3 DNA is TGCGCCAGCAGCCAGACGGGGACTAGCGGATACAATGAGCAGTTCTTC. It translates to CASSQTGTSGYNEQFF.